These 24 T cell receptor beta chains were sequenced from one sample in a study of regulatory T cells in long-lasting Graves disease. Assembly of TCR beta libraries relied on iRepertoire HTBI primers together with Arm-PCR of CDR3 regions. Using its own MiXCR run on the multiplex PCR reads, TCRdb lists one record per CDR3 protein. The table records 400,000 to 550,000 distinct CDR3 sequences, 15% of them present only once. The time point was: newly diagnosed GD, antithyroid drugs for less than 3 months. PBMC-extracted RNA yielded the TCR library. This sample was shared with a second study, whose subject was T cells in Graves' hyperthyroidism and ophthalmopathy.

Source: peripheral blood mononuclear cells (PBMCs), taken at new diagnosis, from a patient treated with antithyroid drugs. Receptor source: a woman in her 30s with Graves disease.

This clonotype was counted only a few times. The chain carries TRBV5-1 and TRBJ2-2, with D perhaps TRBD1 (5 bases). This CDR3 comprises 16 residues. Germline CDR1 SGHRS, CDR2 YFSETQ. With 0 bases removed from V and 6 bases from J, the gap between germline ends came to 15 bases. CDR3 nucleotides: TGCGCCAGCAGCTTGGGTTCATTGGCAGGGCCCGGGGAGCTGTTTTTT. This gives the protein CASSLGSLAGPGELFF.

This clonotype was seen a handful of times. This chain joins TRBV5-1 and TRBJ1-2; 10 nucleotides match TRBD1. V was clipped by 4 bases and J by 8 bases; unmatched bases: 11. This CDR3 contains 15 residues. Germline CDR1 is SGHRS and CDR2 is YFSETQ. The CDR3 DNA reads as TGCGCCAGCAGCCCACCGGGACAGGGGTTGGGGGGCTACACCTTC. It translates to CASSPPGQGLGGYTF.

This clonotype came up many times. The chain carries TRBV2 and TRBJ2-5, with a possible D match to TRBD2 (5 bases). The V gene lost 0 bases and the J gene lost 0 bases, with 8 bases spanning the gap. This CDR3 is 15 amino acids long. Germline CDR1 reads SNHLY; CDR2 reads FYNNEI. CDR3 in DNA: TGTGCCAGCAGTGAAGCACGGACTCACCAAGAGACCCAGTACTTC. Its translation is CASSEARTHQETQYF.

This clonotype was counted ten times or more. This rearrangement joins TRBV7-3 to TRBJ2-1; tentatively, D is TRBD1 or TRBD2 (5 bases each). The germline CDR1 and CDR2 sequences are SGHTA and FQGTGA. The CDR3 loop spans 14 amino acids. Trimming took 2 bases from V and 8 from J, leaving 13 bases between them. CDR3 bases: TGTGCCAGCAGCTTATGGGGGAGCGCGGATGAGCAGTTCTTC. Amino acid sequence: CASSLWGSADEQFF.

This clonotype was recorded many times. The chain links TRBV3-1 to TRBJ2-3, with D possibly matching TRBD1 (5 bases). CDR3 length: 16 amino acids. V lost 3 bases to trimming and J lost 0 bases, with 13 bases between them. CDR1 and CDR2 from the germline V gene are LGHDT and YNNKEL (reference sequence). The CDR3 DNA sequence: TGTGCCAGCAGCCAGACCCAGGGCTTTAGCACAGATACGCAGTATTTT. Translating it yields CASSQTQGFSTDTQYF.

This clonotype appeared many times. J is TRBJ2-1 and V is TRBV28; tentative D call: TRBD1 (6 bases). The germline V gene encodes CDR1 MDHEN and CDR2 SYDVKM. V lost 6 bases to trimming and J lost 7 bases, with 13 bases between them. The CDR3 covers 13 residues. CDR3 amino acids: CASRFSRGNEQFF. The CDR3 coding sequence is TGTGCCAGCAGATTTTCCAGGGGAAATGAGCAGTTCTTC.

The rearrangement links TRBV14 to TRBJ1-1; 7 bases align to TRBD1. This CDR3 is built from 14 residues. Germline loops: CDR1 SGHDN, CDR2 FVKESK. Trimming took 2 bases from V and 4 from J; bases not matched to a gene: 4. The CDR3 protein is CASSQQGGVTEAFF. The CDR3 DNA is TGTGCCAGCAGCCAACAGGGGGGAGTCACTGAAGCTTTCTTT.

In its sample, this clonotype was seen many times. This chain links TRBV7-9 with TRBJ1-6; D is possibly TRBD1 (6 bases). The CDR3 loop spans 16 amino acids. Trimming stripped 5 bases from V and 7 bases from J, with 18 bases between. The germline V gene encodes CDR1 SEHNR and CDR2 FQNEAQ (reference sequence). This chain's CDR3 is CASSPTTGLANSPLHF. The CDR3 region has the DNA TGTGCCAGCAGCCCAACCACAGGGTTGGCCAATTCACCCCTCCACTTT.

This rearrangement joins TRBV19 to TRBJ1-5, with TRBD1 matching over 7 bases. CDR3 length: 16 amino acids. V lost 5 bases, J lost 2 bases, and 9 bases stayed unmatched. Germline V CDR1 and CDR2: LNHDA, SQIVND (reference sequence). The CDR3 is CASSAFGQVGNQPQHF. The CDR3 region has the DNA TGTGCCAGTAGTGCCTTCGGACAGGTGGGCAATCAGCCCCAGCATTTT.

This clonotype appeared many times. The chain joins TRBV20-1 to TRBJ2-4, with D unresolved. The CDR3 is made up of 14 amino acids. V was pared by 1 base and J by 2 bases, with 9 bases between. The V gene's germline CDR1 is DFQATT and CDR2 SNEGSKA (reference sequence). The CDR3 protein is CSARALGPKNIQYF. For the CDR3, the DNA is TGCAGTGCTAGAGCCCTCGGGCCCAAAAACATTCAGTACTTC.

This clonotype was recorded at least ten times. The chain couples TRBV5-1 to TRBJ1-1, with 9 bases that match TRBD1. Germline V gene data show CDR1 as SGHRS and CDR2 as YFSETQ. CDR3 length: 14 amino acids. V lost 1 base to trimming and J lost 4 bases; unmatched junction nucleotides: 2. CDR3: CASSLSDRGTEAFF. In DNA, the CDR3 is TGCGCCAGCAGCTTGTCGGACAGGGGCACTGAAGCTTTCTTT.

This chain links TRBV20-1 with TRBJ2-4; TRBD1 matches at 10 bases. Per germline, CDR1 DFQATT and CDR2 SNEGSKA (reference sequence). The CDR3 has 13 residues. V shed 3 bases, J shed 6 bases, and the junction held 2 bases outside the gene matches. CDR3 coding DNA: TGCAGTGCTAGGGGGACAGGGGCAAACATTCAGTACTTC. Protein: CSARGTGANIQYF.

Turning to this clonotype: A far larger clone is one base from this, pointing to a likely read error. For the CDR3, the DNA is TGTGCCAGCAGAGGGGGGTCCCCTGAAGCTTTCTTT. The encoded protein is CASRGGSPEAFF. The chain couples TRBV28 to TRBJ1-1; D is possibly TRBD1 (6 bases). Germline assignment: CDR1 MDHEN and CDR2 SYDVKM. The CDR3 covers 12 residues. Trimming left V 6 bases short and J 6 bases short, with 11 bases between.

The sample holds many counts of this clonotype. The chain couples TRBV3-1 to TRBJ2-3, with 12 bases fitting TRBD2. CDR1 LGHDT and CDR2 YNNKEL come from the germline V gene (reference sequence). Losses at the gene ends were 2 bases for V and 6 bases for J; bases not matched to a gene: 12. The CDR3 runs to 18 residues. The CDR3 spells CASSQSWPTSGSPDTQYF. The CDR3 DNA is TGTGCCAGCAGCCAAAGTTGGCCGACTAGCGGGAGTCCCGATACGCAGTATTTT.

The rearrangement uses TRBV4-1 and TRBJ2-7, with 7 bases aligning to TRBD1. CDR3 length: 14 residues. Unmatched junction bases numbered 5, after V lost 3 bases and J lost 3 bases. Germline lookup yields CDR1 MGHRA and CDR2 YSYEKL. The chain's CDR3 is CASSQPGQYYEQYF. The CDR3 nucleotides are TGCGCCAGCAGCCAGCCGGGACAGTACTACGAGCAGTACTTC.

The CDR3 loop is CASSIDPTDTQYF. In DNA form, the CDR3 reads TGTGCCAGTAGTATTGACCCGACAGATACGCAGTATTTT. The rearrangement uses TRBV19 and TRBJ2-3; D gene unclear. Germline V gene lookup returns CDR1 LNHDA and CDR2 SQIVND (reference sequence). This CDR3 spans 13 amino acids. V was cut by 3 bases and J by 3 bases, with 7 bases left in between.

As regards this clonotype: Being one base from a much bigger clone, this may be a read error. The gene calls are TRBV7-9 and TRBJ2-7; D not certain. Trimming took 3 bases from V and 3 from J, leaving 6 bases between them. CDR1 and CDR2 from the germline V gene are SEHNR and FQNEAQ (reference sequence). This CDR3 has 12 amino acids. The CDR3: CASSLNHYEQYF. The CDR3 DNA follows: TGTGCCAGCAGCTTGAACCACTACGAGCAGTACTTC.

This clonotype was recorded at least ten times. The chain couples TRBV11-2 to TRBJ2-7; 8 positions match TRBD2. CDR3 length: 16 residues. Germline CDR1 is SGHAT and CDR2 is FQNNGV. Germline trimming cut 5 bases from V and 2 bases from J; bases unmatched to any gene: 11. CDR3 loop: CASSLQGAGVPYEQYF. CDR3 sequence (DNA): TGTGCCAGCAGCCTCCAAGGAGCGGGAGTACCCTACGAGCAGTACTTC.

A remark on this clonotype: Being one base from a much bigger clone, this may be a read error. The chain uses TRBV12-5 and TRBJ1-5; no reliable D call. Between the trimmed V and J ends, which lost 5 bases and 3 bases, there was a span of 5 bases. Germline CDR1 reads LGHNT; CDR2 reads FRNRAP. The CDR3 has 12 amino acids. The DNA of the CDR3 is TGTGCTAGTGGTCTAGTCAATCAGCCCCAGCATTTT. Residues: CASGLVNQPQHF.

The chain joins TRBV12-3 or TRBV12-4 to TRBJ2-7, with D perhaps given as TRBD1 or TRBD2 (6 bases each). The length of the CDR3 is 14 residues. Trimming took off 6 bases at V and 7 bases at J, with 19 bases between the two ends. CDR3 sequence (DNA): TGTGCCAGCAGACCCTCAAGGGGGGCACGGGAGCAGTACTTC. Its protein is CASRPSRGAREQYF.

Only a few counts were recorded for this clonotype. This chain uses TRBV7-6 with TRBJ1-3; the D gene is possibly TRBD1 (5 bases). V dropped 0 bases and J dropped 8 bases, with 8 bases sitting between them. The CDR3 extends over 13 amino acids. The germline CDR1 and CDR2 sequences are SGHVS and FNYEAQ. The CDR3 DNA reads TGTGCCAGCAGCTTAGCGGGGGAAGACACCATATATTTT. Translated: CASSLAGEDTIYF.

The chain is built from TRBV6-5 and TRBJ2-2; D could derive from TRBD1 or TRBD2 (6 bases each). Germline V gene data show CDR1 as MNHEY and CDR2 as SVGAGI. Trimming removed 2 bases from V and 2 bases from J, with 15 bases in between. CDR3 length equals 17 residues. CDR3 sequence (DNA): TGTGCCAGCAGTTACGGGGGAACAGGGACTAACACCGGGGAGCTGTTTTTT. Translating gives CASSYGGTGTNTGELFF.

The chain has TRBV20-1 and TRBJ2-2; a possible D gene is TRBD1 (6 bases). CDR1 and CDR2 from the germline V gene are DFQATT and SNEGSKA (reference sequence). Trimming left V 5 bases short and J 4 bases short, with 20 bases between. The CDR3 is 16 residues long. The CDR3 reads CSAPFQGGSGTGELFF. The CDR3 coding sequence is TGCAGTGCTCCATTCCAAGGGGGAAGCGGCACCGGGGAGCTGTTTTTT.

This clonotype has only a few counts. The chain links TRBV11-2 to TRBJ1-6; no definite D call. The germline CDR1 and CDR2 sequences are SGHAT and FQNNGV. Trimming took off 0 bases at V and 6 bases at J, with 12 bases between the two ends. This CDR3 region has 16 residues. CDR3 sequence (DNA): TGTGCCAGCAGCTTAGATGGGATCGACCCTAATTCACCCCTCCACTTT. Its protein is CASSLDGIDPNSPLHF.